Below are 19 T cell receptor beta chains sequenced from a single sample in a study of shared clonotypes between healthy human individuals. The data were produced by immunoSEQ multiplex PCR, yet TCRdb's version contains in-frame clones alone and is incomplete. This table has about 1,800,000 clones, about 95% appearing once. Only CD45RO-negative cells positively selected for CCR7 counted as naive CD8 cells, so terminally differentiated effector memory CD45RA+ cells were excluded. The sample comprised naive CD8+ T cells sorted from blood. These receptors all stem from a man in his late teens or twenties in good health.

This clone was observed a single time. V usage is TRBV2 and J usage is TRBJ2-1; the match to TRBD2 covers 11 bases. J was trimmed by 2 bases and V by 6 bases; bases with no gene match: 3. Germline CDR1 SNHLY, CDR2 FYNNEI. The CDR3 loop spans 15 amino acids. CDR3 residues: CASSPSGRPYNEQFF. For the CDR3, the DNA is TGTGCCAGCAGCCCTAGCGGGAGGCCCTACAATGAGCAGTTCTTC.

The chain couples TRBV11-2 to TRBJ1-2; 9 nucleotides line up with TRBD1. Losses at the gene ends were 4 bases for V and 8 bases for J; bases not matched to a gene: 5. Germline CDR1 SGHAT, CDR2 FQNNGV. The CDR3 covers 13 residues. The CDR3 here is CASSSTGGEGYTF. Here the CDR3 DNA reads TGTGCCAGCAGCTCTACAGGGGGCGAAGGCTACACCTTC.

This chain uses TRBV4-3 with TRBJ2-3; D perhaps matches TRBD2 (5 bases). The V gene's germline CDR1 is LGHNA and CDR2 YSLEER. V lost 3 bases and J lost 6, with 16 bases in between. This CDR3 contains 15 residues. The CDR3 spells CASSQDSRIWDTQYF. CDR3 DNA: TGCGCCAGCAGCCAGGACTCACGCATTTGGGATACGCAGTATTTT.

This clone was counted a single time. The rearrangement uses TRBV4-3 and TRBJ1-4, with TRBD1 matching over 9 bases. Per germline, CDR1 LGHNA and CDR2 YSLEER. Trimming at V came to 0 bases and at J to 5 bases, leaving 7 bases not matched to a gene. This CDR3 is 17 amino acids long. CDR3 amino acids: CASSQDSGTGWNEKLFF. CDR3 DNA: TGCGCCAGCAGCCAAGACTCGGGGACAGGGTGGAATGAAAAACTGTTTTTT.

V usage is TRBV5-1 and J usage is TRBJ2-1; TRBD2 aligns across 9 bases. Germline CDR1 and CDR2: SGHRS and YFSETQ. The CDR3 totals 15 residues. Unmatched junction bases numbered 6, after V lost 3 bases and J lost 5 bases. This CDR3 reads CASSSRLAEHNEQFF. DNA for the CDR3: TGCGCCAGCAGCTCAAGACTAGCGGAGCACAATGAGCAGTTCTTC. The full variable domain, completed using reference TRBV5-1 and TRBJ2-1, is KAGVTQTPRYLIKTRGQQVTLSCSPISGHRSVSWYQQTPGQGLQFLFEYFSETQRNKGNFPGRFSGRQFSNSRSEMNVSTLELGDSALYLCASSSRLAEHNEQFFGPGTRLTVL.

This clone was detected once. This chain uses TRBV4-3 with TRBJ1-2; D call uncertain. Looked up from germline, CDR1 is LGHNA and CDR2 is YSLEER. The CDR3 totals 16 residues. V was trimmed by 0 bases and J by 4 bases, leaving 15 bases between them. The CDR3 DNA reads as TGCGCCAGCAGCCAAGATCAGGCCACACCGTTCTATGGCTACACCTTC. Translation: CASSQDQATPFYGYTF.

Details on this clone: In the same sample, other DNA sequences code for this CDR3. The chain is built from TRBV2 and TRBJ2-5; D is ambiguous. CDR3 length: 13 residues. Trimming pared 2 bases from V and 1 base from J, leaving 5 bases between. Germline CDR1 is SNHLY and CDR2 is FYNNEI. The CDR3 loop is CASSEWGQETQYF. The CDR3 bases are TGTGCCAGCAGTGAATGGGGCCAAGAGACCCAGTACTTC.

The chain carries TRBV7-9 and TRBJ2-7, with TRBD1 matching 10 bases. V was pared by 5 bases and J by 3 bases, with 7 bases of the junction left unmatched. Looked up from germline, CDR1 is SEHNR and CDR2 is FQNEAQ (reference sequence). The CDR3 has 15 amino acids. CDR3 sequence reads: CASSVPRTGGYEQYF. Written as DNA, the CDR3 is TGTGCCAGCAGCGTTCCCCGGACAGGGGGCTACGAGCAGTACTTC. Using reference TRBV7-9 and TRBJ2-7 for the parts outside the CDR3, the full variable domain is DTGVSQNPRHKITKRGQNVTFRCDPISEHNRLYWYRQTLGQGPEFLTYFQNEAQLEKSRLLSDRFSAERPKGSFSTLEIQRTEQGDSAMYLCASSVPRTGGYEQYFGPGTRLTVT.

The chain combines TRBV14 with TRBJ1-2; D is ambiguous. The germline V gene has CDR1 SGHDN and CDR2 FVKESK. V was trimmed by 0 bases and J by 7 bases, leaving 12 bases between them. CDR3 length: 14 amino acids. CDR3 nucleotides: TGTGCCAGCAGCCAAGATTCTTCTGTCGGTGGCTACACCTTC. It specifies CASSQDSSVGGYTF. Full variable domain (outside the CDR3, taken from reference TRBV14 and TRBJ1-2): EAGVTQFPSHSVIEKGQTVTLRCDPISGHDNLYWYRRVMGKEIKFLLHFVKESKQDESGMPNNRFLAERTGGTYSTLKVQPAELEDSGVYFCASSQDSSVGGYTFGSGTRLTVV.

Points on this clone: This sample also contains other DNA sequences that code for the same CDR3. The chain has TRBV30 and TRBJ2-2; D uncertain. Trimming removed 4 bases from V and 6 bases from J, with 6 bases in between. This CDR3 spans 11 amino acids. Germline V gene data show CDR1 as GTSNPN and CDR2 as SVGIG (reference sequence). The CDR3 coding sequence is TGTGCCTGGAATCTCCCCGGGGAGCTGTTTTTT. Its protein product is CAWNLPGELFF.

The chain is built from TRBV7-9 and TRBJ1-2; a weak D match, TRBD1 (5 bases). There are 14 residues in the CDR3. Germline V gene sequence: CDR1 SEHNR, CDR2 FQNEAQ (reference sequence). Trimming left V 3 bases short and J 9 bases short, with 17 bases between. CDR3 DNA: TGTGCCAGCAGCTTGGGGGACGCTTCGATAAGCTACACCTTC. This sequence encodes CASSLGDASISYTF.

This rearrangement joins TRBV9 to TRBJ2-1; D call uncertain. The CDR3 extends over 13 amino acids. The germline V and J ends were trimmed by 4 bases and 1 base, with 6 bases remaining between them. Looked up from germline, CDR1 is SGDLS and CDR2 is YYNGEE. The CDR3: CASSPISYNEQFF. CDR3 coding DNA: TGTGCCAGCAGCCCGATTTCCTACAATGAGCAGTTCTTC.

This sequence joins TRBV27 and TRBJ2-7; TRBD1 matches 9 bases. Trimming at V came to 7 bases and at J to 3 bases, leaving 4 bases not matched to a gene. Germline CDR1 and CDR2: MNHEY and SMNVEV (reference sequence). This CDR3 has 13 amino acids. This CDR3 reads CASTQGADYEQYF. The CDR3 DNA sequence: TGTGCCAGCACACAGGGGGCGGACTACGAGCAGTACTTC.

This rearrangement joins TRBV10-1 to TRBJ2-7; D tentatively fits TRBD1 or TRBD2 (5 bases each). The CDR3 loop spans 16 amino acids. The V and J ends lost 6 bases and 5 bases respectively, with 23 bases between them. Looked up from germline, CDR1 is WNHNN and CDR2 is SYGVQD (reference sequence). CDR3 residues: CASRSTRAPGDHEQYF. The CDR3 nucleotides are TGCGCCAGCAGATCAACTCGGGCCCCTGGGGACCACGAGCAGTACTTC.

Concerning this clone: The same CDR3 is also encoded by other DNA sequences in this sample. The chain joins TRBV27 to TRBJ2-7, with TRBD1 matching over 9 bases. CDR1 MNHEY and CDR2 SMNVEV come from the germline V gene (reference sequence). The J segment lost 3 bases and the V segment lost 0 bases, leaving 3 bases of the junction unmatched. The CDR3 length is 15 residues. The CDR3 bases are TGTGCCAGCAGTTTATCCGGGACAGGGTTCTACGAGCAGTACTTC. Amino acids: CASSLSGTGFYEQYF.

The J gene is TRBJ2-1, the V gene TRBV7-9; either TRBD1 or TRBD2 may fit D (5 bases each). The CDR3 sequence is 14 residues long. CDR1 is SEHNR and CDR2 is FQNEAQ in the germline V gene (reference sequence). V shed 5 bases and J shed 2 bases, with 10 bases lying between them. Here the CDR3 DNA reads TGTGCCAGCAGCCCGACGGGACCCTACAATGAGCAGTTCTTC. It is translated as CASSPTGPYNEQFF.

V gene TRBV19 combines with J gene TRBJ1-6, with D perhaps TRBD1 (5 bases). The CDR3 spans 16 residues. The V gene lost 6 bases and the J gene lost 0 bases, with 12 bases spanning the gap. The germline gives CDR1 LNHDA, CDR2 SQIVND (reference sequence). CDR3 sequence (DNA): TGTGCCAGTAGCCGGGACGGTAGCTCCTATAATTCACCCCTCCACTTT. It codes for CASSRDGSSYNSPLHF.

The gene calls are TRBV7-6 and TRBJ1-6; possible D gene TRBD1, 5 bases. V was clipped by 5 bases and J by 8 bases, with 16 bases between them. The CDR3 has 15 residues. Germline-derived CDR1 and CDR2 are SGHVS and FNYEAQ. The CDR3 loop reads CASSAAGGWDSPLHF. The CDR3 nucleotides are TGTGCCAGCAGCGCTGCGGGGGGTTGGGATTCACCCCTCCACTTT.

V and J are TRBV4-3 and TRBJ1-5, with D uncertain. Between the trimmed V and J ends, which lost 0 bases and 0 bases, there was a span of 9 bases. The CDR3 has 16 residues. From germline, CDR1 is LGHNA and CDR2 YSLEER. CDR3 sequence: CASSQDWGYSNQPQHF. CDR3 DNA: TGCGCCAGCAGCCAAGACTGGGGATATAGCAATCAGCCCCAGCATTTT.